The T cell receptor beta chain described here comes from a study of blood T cell repertoires in COVID-19 (dated by TCRdb to 2020 to 2021). For the study in its entirety: Samples from collaborators originated in the United States, Italy and Spain and spanned both the acute and convalescent phases of COVID-19. The material from the prospective study consisted of cDNA or gDNA derived from T cells, B-cell-depleted T cells, or PBMCs. Deeply sampled blood TCRbeta repertoires from subjects exposed to, actively infected with, or recovered from COVID-19 were included in the dataset. A freely available public database, intended as a resource for researchers studying the immune response to SARS-CoV-2, is where the repertoires were released. Samples came from the ongoing ImmuneRACE study (first 160 participants) plus 1,254 subjects from 6 global collaborators. A de-identified subject ID, COVID-19 status, age in years and sex were almost always included in the sample metadata. HLA class I and class II types, where available, came from metadata supplied by the sample provider rather than from assay-based typing.

General conclusions and limits of the study: The quantity of clinical and demographic metadata differed by source and by participant and was supplied without curation.

Each collaborating institution followed its own protocols to collect whole blood in K2EDTA tubes. For TCRbeta analysis, collaborator samples were shipped as frozen whole blood, as isolated PBMCs, or as DNA extracted from either sample type. In regard to this clone: Its antigen specificity is not known. Nothing much larger sits one base from this clone, and base qualities are not available.

Spanning cysteine to phenylalanine, the CDR3 consists of 14 amino acids. The CDR3 DNA has 42 bases and is translated from base 1. Taken from the germline V gene, the CDR1 and CDR2 loops are ENHRY and SYGVKD. V was cut back by 2 bases and J by 4 bases, leaving a gap of 8 bases between them. TCRbeta CDR3 regions were amplified from genomic DNA by means of the immunoSEQ Assay, a bias-controlled multiplex PCR. Processing in the source paper ran as follows. The number of nucleated cells in each sample was estimated by amplification of reference gene primers within the assay. Sequence reads were collapsed and filtered to measure the absolute abundance of every unique TCRbeta CDR3 rearrangement. For each sample, productive Simpson clonality was calculated as the square root of Simpson's diversity index across productive rearrangements. The table was pulled from immuneACCESS by TCRdb, which kept in-frame rearrangements only. Such tables lose some clones; where checked, under half of the loss comes from unresolved V genes, and the rest has no known cause. That table gives V, J and clone size, and the DNA gave D and trimming. For this sample there are about 11,000 clones; 90% appear just once. Around 9.1% of the sample belongs to the ten largest clones.

This TCR was sampled from a human donor in a cohort sampled during active COVID-19. The sequence is built from TRBV10-3 and TRBJ1-4; TRBD1 is a weak D gene call, 6 bases matching. The specimen sequenced was peripheral blood. The CDR3 reads CAISEGQYNEKLFF. The DNA reads TGTGCCATCAGTGAGGGACAGTATAATGAAAAACTGTTTTTT.